This T cell receptor (beta chain) was sequenced in a study of PD-L1 blockade in urothelial cancer. In the study overall: Males with bladder-origin urothelial cancer constituted about nine tenths of the roughly 29 patients. At 3 weeks after treatment start (second dose) and again at 6 weeks, blood was analyzed. Median T cell yield per blood sample was about 150,000 cells.

Synthetically made TCR analog templates were put into each PCR as spikes. The assay was immunoSEQ multiplex PCR, and TCRdb's table has in-frame clones only and misses some. The sample shows 45,000 to 50,000 clones, 82% of them seen only once. Specified time point: pretreatment peripheral blood. Germline V CDR1 and CDR2: SGDLS, YYNGEE. The J segment lost 6 bases and the V segment lost 0 bases, leaving 8 bases of the junction unmatched. This CDR3 is built from 16 residues. The rearrangement uses TRBV9 and TRBJ2-3, with TRBD2 matching over 9 bases. The sample consisted of PBMCs, taken around atezolizumab (anti-PD-L1) treatment. This TCR derives from a man aged 45-60 years with urothelial cancer. The CDR3: CASSVGLSGSLDTQYF. DNA of the CDR3: TGTGCCAGCAGCGTAGGTCTTAGCGGGAGTCTTGATACGCAGTATTTT. Filled out from reference TRBV9 and TRBJ2-3, the complete variable domain reads DSGVTQTPKHLITATGQRVTLRCSPRSGDLSVYWYQQSLDQGLQFLIQYYNGEERAKGNILERFSAQQFPDLHSELNLSSLELGDSALYFCASSVGLSGSLDTQYFGPGTRLTVL.